Listed below are T cell receptor beta chains from one sample, sequenced in a study of OX40 agonist ivuxolimab in advanced cancers. Produced via immunoSEQ multiplex PCR; TCRdb's table is partial and in-frame only. This sample has approximately 50,000 clones, with more than 75% found just once. The starting material was CD4+ or CD8+ T cells sorted from blood, obtained in a trial of the OX40 agonist ivuxolimab. The receptors here all came from an adult with an advanced solid tumor such as melanoma, head and neck, liver or kidney cancer. Each CDR3 is given with its conserved first and last residue.

j_call v_call cdr3_aa
TRBJ2-1 TRBV11-2 CASSWGGGGALAYNEQFF
TRBJ2-5 TRBV21-1 CASSKAGKETQYF
TRBJ2-7 TRBV7-8 CASRDSYEQYF
TRBJ2-5 TRBV5-1 CASDRGVQETQYF
TRBJ2-1 TRBV7-7 CASSSAPGNEQFF
TRBJ2-5 TRBV5-6 CASSFREGKETQYF
TRBJ2-2 TRBV29-1 CSVAGLAGDRNTGELFF
TRBJ2-5 TRBV29-1 CSVEENGSGGGTQYF
TRBJ1-1 TRBV4-3 CASSQGQRNTEAFF
TRBJ2-7 TRBV9 CASSAQGAYEQYF
TRBJ2-1 TRBV2 CASSVETGGNEQFF
TRBJ2-7 TRBV18 CASSPLARDEQYF
TRBJ2-1 TRBV11-2 CASRTSGGVRDEQFF
TRBJ1-4 TRBV25-1 CASGTVNEKLFF
TRBJ2-2 TRBV2 CASTWDSYTGELFF
TRBJ2-3 TRBV5-5 CASSPGTSGALSTDTQYF
TRBJ2-7 TRBV7-2 CASSLTPPTGTYEQYF
TRBJ2-7 TRBV6-5 CASRQMLSSDEQYF
TRBJ2-3 TRBV18 CASSPLGGAFDTQYF
TRBJ1-3 TRBV7-6 CASSLGRTSGNTIYF
TRBJ1-1 TRBV2 CASSDKGTTEAFF
TRBJ1-5 TRBV28 CASSFGVQPQHF
TRBJ2-7 TRBV13 CASSLTSGPSYEQYF
TRBJ2-1 TRBV19 CASSIGTSGSYNEQFF
TRBJ2-7 TRBV27 CASSLLGERAYEQYF
TRBJ1-5 TRBV28 CASSPTDRGNQPQHF
TRBJ2-3 TRBV6-1 CASSASGHRTDTQYF
TRBJ2-2 TRBV5-1 CASSLERSNTGELFF
TRBJ2-5 TRBV5-4 CASSFPSQETQYF
TRBJ2-7 TRBV6-6 CASTTGTTTYEQYF
TRBJ2-5 TRBV29-1 CSAGAGLAGETQYF
TRBJ2-7 TRBV13 CASSARGRSYEQYF
TRBJ2-2 TRBV10-3 CAISEGVWVTGELFF
TRBJ1-2 TRBV5-1 CASGAGTGSYGYTF
TRBJ1-4 TRBV4-3 CASSQVLGGQKRLFF
TRBJ1-5 TRBV21-1 CASSSLTGEHKNQPQHF
TRBJ2-1 TRBV6-4 CASSAGSEQFF
TRBJ2-3 TRBV6-5 CASSPSMGSQYF
TRBJ1-3 TRBV6-1 CASSFDSYSGNTIYF
TRBJ2-1 TRBV5-8 CASSLVAGWGNEQFF
TRBJ1-2 TRBV6-5 CASNDGASNYGYTF
TRBJ2-3 TRBV19 CASSQLAGFTDTQYF
TRBJ2-1 TRBV5-1 CASSSAGGPAEQFF
TRBJ2-2 TRBV19 CASSIAARTGELFF
TRBJ2-7 TRBV27 CASSLLPRGDLSYEQYF
TRBJ1-5 TRBV2 CASSLAGSNQPQHF
TRBJ2-1 TRBV5-1 CASSFDGYNEQFF
TRBJ2-7 TRBV29-1 CSVELQAGVVNEQYF
TRBJ2-1 TRBV7-9 CASSSWAGGSYNEQFF
TRBJ1-1 TRBV7-2 CASSLVPSEAFF
TRBJ1-3 TRBV7-8 CASSLAGFGNTIYF
TRBJ2-1 TRBV7-9 CASSLTYNEQFF
TRBJ1-1 TRBV30 CAWGGLSRDMNTEAFF